Listed below are T cell receptor beta chains from one sample, sequenced in a study of shared clonotypes between healthy human individuals. Assay: immunoSEQ multiplex PCR; the TCRdb copy retains only in-frame clones and omits some. The table lists roughly 2.2 million clones, more than 85% of them singletons. Source material: naive CD4+ T cells from PBMCs. The source is a man aged 18 to 29 in good health. Some clones in this sample may be carry-over from other donors' samples. Each CDR3 is given with its conserved first and last residue. D genes are given only for firm matches. Not every row has a clone size; where given, it reads once, few, many or a size class.

d_gene	j_gene	v_gene	abundance	CDR3aa	CDR3nt
TRBD1	TRBJ1-4	TRBV7-9	.	CASSLAQGAREKLFF	TGTGCCAGCAGCTTAGCACAGGGGGCGCGGGAAAAACTGTTTTTT
.	TRBJ1-3	TRBV5-1	.	CASSLPGGTIYF	TGCGCCAGCAGCTTGCCCGGGGGGACCATATATTTT
.	TRBJ2-5	TRBV7-9	.	CASSSIGVGGETQYF	TGTGCCAGCAGCTCGATTGGGGTCGGAGGGGAGACCCAGTACTTC
TRBD1	TRBJ1-2	TRBV5-1	.	CASNPGIERQGDYGYTF	TGCGCCAGCAACCCCGGCATAGAGAGACAGGGGGACTATGGCTACACCTTC
TRBD1	TRBJ2-7	TRBV30	.	CAWNAAGGNEQYF	TGTGCCTGGAATGCGGCAGGGGGCAACGAGCAGTACTTC
.	TRBJ1-5	TRBV29-1	.	CSVLTGRNQPQHF	TGCAGCGTTCTTACAGGGCGCAATCAGCCCCAGCATTTT
.	TRBJ2-1	TRBV7-3	.	CASSLWGTNNNEQFF	TGTGCCAGCAGCTTATGGGGGACAAACAACAATGAGCAGTTCTTC
.	TRBJ2-1	TRBV7-6	.	CASSLGGGEQFF	TGTGCCAGCAGCTTAGGAGGAGGTGAGCAGTTCTTC
TRBD2	TRBJ2-3	TRBV28	.	CASRPAGASGSTDTQYF	TGTGCCAGCAGACCCGCCGGGGCTAGCGGGAGCACAGATACGCAGTATTTT
TRBD2	TRBJ2-7	TRBV6-1	.	CASIVAGAGEQYF	TGTGCCAGCATTGTGGCGGGAGCTGGTGAGCAGTACTTC
TRBD1	TRBJ2-5	TRBV2	.	CASSEAEPGGGGETQYF	TGTGCCAGCAGTGAAGCTGAGCCAGGGGGCGGTGGGGAGACCCAGTACTTC
TRBD2	TRBJ2-1	TRBV27	.	CASSLLTTSGTRGEQFF	TGTGCCAGCAGTCTCCTCACCACTAGCGGGACGAGGGGTGAGCAGTTCTTC
.	TRBJ1-2	TRBV5-1	once	CASSFGALYGYTF	TGCGCCAGCAGCTTTGGGGCCCTGTATGGCTACACCTTC
.	TRBJ2-6	TRBV5-8	.	CASSPRAGAANVLTF	TGTGCCAGCAGCCCCAGGGCGGGGGCGGCCAACGTCCTGACTTTC
TRBD1	TRBJ1-1	TRBV6-1	.	CASSEFHGTDLNTEAFF	TGTGCCAGCAGTGAATTTCACGGGACAGACCTAAACACTGAAGCTTTCTTT
TRBD1	TRBJ1-1	TRBV14	.	CASSQIGGQGATEAFF	TGTGCCAGCAGCCAAATTGGAGGACAGGGAGCCACTGAAGCTTTCTTT
.	TRBJ2-1	TRBV5-1	.	CASSLGNSYNEQFF	TGCGCCAGCAGCTTGGGCAATTCCTACAATGAGCAGTTCTTC